The sequence of this T cell receptor (beta chain) was determined in a study of T cell responses to AZD1222 COVID-19 vaccine. Study context: Second doses that came at about 4 or about 12 weeks were put together.

In the case of this clone: What it binds is unknown.

Deletions cut 5 bases from V and 0 bases from J, with 10 bases between. This CDR3 is built from 14 residues. CDR1 is KGHSH, CDR2 LQKENI, per germline. TCRdb keeps only in-frame clones here, not all; method: immunoSEQ multiplex PCR. The sample has approximately 120,000 clones, 70% to 90% seen once. Study-level results: It was only after the peak T cell response that any repertoires were sampled. Just a handful of AZD1222 recipients tested seropositive at baseline.

This sample comprised peripheral blood, obtained on day 0 of AZD1222 vaccination. The chain is built from TRBV18 and TRBJ1-1; the D gene is possibly TRBD1 (5 bases). The TCR sequence derives from an adult in good health. Here the CDR3 DNA reads TGTGCCAGCTCAGGGGGGAGTGTGAACACTGAAGCTTTCTTT. Translation gives CASSGGSVNTEAFF.